This T cell receptor (beta chain) was captured in a study of T cells in Graves' hyperthyroidism and ophthalmopathy. TCR beta CDR3 regions were amplified from RNA transcripts. In the first-round RT-PCR of the TCR CDR3, the HTBI primer set was used. In TCRdb, the multiplex PCR reads were re-called with MiXCR into one record per CDR3 protein. The repertoire holds some 250,000 distinct CDR3 sequences, with roughly 15% as singletons. This clonotype was picked up many times. Its matching antigen is unknown. Study observations and caveats: Peripheral blood also featured most of the thyroid clonotypes expanded above 0.001.

Patients aged 18 to 65 had newly diagnosed hyperthyroidism lasting under 2 months. Diagnoses were established using clinical symptoms, serum thyroxine and TRAb, thyroid ultrasound and orbital computed tomography. Fresh peripheral blood, approximately 9.7 ml, was the source of the PBMCs. Germline CDR1 and CDR2: MNHEY and SMNVEV (reference sequence). Trimming shortened V by 9 bases and J by 0 bases, and 14 bases separated the two germline ends. CDR3 length equals 15 residues. The V call is TRBV27, the J call TRBJ2-2; D perhaps matches TRBD2 (5 bases). The sample was blood. The sequence came from a middle-aged woman with Graves' hyperthyroidism that later progressed to Graves' ophthalmopathy. The CDR3 bases are TGTGCCAGTAGAATTTTTAGCGCGAACACCGGGGAGCTGTTTTTT. Protein sequence: CASRIFSANTGELFF.